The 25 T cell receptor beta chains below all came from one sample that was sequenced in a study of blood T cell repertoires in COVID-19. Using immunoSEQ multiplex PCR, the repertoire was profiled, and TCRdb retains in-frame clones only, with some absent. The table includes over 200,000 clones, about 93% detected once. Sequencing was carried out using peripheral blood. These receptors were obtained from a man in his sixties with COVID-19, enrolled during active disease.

This CDR3 reads CASSVTGTGVEQYF. CDR3 DNA sequence: TGTGCCAGCAGCGTAACGGGGACAGGGGTTGAGCAGTACTTC. The chain combines TRBV9 with TRBJ2-7; TRBD1 aligns across 10 bases. CDR3 length: 14 amino acids. CDR1 and CDR2 (germline): SGDLS, YYNGEE. Trimming cost V 1 base and J 7 bases; bases outside gene matches: 5.

CDR3 in DNA: TGTGCCAGCAGCCTATCGAACACCGGGGAGCTGTTTTTT. Amino acid sequence: CASSLSNTGELFF. The chain carries TRBV7-8 and TRBJ2-2; D unresolved. The CDR3 is 13 amino acids. Germline V gives CDR1 SGHVS, CDR2 FQNEAQ. Trimming stripped 5 bases from V and 0 bases from J, with 4 bases between.

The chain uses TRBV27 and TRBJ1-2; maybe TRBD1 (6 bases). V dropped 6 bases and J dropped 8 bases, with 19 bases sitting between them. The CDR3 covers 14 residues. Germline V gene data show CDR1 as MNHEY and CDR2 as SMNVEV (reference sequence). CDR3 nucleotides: TGTGCCAGCAGCCCTGTGTGGGGGCTTAAGGGCTACACCTTC. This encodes CASSPVWGLKGYTF.

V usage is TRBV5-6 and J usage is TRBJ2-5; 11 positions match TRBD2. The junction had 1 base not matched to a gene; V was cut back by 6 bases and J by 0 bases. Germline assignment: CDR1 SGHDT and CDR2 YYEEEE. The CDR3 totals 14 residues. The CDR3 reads CASKLAGDQETQYF. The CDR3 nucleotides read TGTGCCAGCAAACTAGCGGGGGACCAAGAGACCCAGTACTTC.

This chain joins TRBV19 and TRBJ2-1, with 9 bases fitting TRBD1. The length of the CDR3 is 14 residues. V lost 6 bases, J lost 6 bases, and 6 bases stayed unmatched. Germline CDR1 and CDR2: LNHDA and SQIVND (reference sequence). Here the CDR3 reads CASRGDRAVNEQFF. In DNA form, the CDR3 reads TGTGCCAGTAGAGGGGACAGGGCGGTCAATGAGCAGTTCTTC.

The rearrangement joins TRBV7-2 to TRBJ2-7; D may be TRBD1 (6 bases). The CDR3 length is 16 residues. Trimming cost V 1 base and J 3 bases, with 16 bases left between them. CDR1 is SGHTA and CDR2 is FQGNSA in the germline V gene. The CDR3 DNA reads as TGTGCCAGCAGCTTAGGTCGACAGGCCCTTAACTACGAGCAGTACTTC. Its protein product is CASSLGRQALNYEQYF. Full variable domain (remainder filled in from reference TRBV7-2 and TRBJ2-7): GAGVSQSPSNKVTEKGKDVELRCDPISGHTALYWYRQSLGQGLEFLIYFQGNSAPDKSGLPSDRFSAERTGGSVSTLTIQRTQQEDSAVYLCASSLGRQALNYEQYFGPGTRLTVT.

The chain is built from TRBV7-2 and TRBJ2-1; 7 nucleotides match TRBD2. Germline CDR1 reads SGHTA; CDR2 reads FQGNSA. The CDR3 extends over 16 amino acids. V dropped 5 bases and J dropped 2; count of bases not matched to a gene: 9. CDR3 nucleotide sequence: TGTGCCAGCAGCCCCTGGTGGGGGGGGGCCTACAATGAGCAGTTCTTC. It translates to CASSPWWGGAYNEQFF.

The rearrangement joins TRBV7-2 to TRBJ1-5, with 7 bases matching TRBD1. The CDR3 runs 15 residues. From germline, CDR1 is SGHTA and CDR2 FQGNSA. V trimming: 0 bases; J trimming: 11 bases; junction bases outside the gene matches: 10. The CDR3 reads CASSLAGQVAAAQHF. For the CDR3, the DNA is TGTGCCAGCAGCTTAGCAGGACAGGTGGCGGCTGCCCAGCATTTT.

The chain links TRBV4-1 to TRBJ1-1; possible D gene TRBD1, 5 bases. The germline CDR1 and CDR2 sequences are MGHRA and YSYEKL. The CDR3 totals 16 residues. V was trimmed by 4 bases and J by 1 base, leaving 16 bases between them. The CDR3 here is CASSRSGMSGNTEAFF. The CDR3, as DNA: TGCGCCAGCAGCCGGTCAGGGATGTCGGGGAACACTGAAGCTTTCTTT.

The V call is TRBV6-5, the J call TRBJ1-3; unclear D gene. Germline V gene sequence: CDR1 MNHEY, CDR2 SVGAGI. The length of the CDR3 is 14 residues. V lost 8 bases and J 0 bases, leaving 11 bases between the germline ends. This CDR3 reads CASAAGNSGNTIYF. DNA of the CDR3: TGTGCCAGCGCTGCCGGGAACTCTGGAAACACCATATATTTT.

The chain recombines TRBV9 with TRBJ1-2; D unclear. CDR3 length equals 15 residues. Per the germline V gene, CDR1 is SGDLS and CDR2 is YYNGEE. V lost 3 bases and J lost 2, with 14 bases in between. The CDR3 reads CASSASERPNYGYTF. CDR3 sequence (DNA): TGTGCCAGCAGCGCTTCGGAGAGGCCGAACTATGGCTACACCTTC.

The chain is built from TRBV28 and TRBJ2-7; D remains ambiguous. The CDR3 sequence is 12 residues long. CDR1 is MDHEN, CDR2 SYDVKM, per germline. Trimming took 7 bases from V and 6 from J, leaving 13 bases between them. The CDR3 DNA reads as TGTGCCAGCACCCTGACCCCGGGCGAGCAGTACTTC. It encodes CASTLTPGEQYF.

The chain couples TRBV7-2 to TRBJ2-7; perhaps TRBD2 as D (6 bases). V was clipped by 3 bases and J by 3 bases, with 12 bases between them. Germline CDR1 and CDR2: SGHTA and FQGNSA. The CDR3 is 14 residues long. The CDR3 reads CASSLEGSFYEQYF. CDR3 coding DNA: TGTGCCAGCAGCTTGGAGGGATCTTTCTACGAGCAGTACTTC.

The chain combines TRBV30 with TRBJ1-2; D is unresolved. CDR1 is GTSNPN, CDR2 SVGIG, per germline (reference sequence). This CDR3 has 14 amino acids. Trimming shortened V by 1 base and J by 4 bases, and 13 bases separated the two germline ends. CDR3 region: CAWSGGGNVYGYTF. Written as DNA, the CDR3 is TGTGCCTGGAGTGGAGGAGGGAACGTCTATGGCTACACCTTC.

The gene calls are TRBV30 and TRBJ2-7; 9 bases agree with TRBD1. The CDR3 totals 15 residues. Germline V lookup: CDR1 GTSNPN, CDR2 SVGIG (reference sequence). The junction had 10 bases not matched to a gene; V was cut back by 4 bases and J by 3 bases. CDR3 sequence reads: CAWTPGTGKGYEQYF. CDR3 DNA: TGTGCCTGGACCCCAGGGACAGGGAAAGGCTACGAGCAGTACTTC. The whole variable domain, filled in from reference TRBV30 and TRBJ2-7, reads SQTIHQWPATLVQPVGSPLSLECTVEGTSNPNLYWYRQAAGRGLQLLFYSVGIGQISSEVPQNLSASRPQDRQFILSSKKLLLSDSGFYLCAWTPGTGKGYEQYFGPGTRLTVT.

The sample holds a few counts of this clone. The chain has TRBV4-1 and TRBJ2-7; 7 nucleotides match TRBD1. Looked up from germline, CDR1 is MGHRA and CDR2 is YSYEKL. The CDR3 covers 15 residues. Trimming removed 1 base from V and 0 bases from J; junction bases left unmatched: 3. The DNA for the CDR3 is TGCGCCAGCAGCCAAGTAGGGGACAGCTCCTACGAGCAGTACTTC. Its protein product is CASSQVGDSSYEQYF.

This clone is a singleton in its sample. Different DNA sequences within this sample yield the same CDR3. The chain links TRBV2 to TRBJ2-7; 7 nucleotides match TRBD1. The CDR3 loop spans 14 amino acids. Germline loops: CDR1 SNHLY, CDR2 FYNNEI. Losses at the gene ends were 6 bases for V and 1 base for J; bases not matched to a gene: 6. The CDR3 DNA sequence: TGTGCCAGCAGACGACAGGGCCCTTCCTACGAGCAGTACTTC. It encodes CASRRQGPSYEQYF.

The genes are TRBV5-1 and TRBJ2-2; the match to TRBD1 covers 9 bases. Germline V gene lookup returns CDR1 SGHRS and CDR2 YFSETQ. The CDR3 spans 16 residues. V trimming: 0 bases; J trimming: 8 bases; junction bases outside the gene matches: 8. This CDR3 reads CASSLALGQGGGELFF. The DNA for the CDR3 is TGCGCCAGCAGCTTGGCCCTGGGACAGGGCGGAGGGGAGCTGTTTTTT.

The CDR3, as DNA: TGCGCCAGCAGCCTAGCGGGAAGCACAGATACGCAGTATTTT. This gives the protein CASSLAGSTDTQYF. The rearrangement links TRBV4-1 to TRBJ2-3; 8 bases line up with TRBD2. The V gene's germline CDR1 is MGHRA and CDR2 YSYEKL. V gave up 4 bases and J gave up 0 bases; unmatched junction bases: 0. This CDR3 is built from 14 residues.

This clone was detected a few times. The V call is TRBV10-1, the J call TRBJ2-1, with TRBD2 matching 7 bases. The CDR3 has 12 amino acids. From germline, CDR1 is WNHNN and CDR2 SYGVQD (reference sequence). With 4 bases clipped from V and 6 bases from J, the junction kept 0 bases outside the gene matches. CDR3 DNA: TGCGCCAGCAGTGGCGGGGGCAATGAGCAGTTCTTC. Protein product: CASSGGGNEQFF.

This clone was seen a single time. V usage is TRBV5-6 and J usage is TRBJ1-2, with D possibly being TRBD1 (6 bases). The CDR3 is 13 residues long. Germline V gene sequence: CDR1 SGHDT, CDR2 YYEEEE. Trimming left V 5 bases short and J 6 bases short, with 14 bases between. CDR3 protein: CASRWGRGDGYTF. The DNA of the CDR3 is TGTGCCAGCAGGTGGGGCAGGGGCGATGGCTACACCTTC.

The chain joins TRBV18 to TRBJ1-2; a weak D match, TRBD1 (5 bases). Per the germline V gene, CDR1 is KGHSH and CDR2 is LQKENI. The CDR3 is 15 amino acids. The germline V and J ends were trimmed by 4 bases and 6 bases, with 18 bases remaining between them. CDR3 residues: CASSQTTAGRDGYTF. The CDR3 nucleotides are TGTGCCAGCTCACAAACCACTGCAGGGAGGGATGGCTACACCTTC.

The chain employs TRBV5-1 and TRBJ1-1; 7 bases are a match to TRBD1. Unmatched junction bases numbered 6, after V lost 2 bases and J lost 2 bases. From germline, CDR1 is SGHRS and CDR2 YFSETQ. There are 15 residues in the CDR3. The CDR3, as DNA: TGCGCCAGCAGCTTTCAGGGGGGACCTAACACTGAAGCTTTCTTT. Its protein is CASSFQGGPNTEAFF.

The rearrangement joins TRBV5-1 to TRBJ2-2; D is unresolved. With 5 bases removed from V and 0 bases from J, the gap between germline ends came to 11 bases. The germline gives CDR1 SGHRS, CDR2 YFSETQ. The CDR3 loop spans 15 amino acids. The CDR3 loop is CASRPQSSNTGELFF. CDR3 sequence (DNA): TGCGCCAGCAGGCCACAGTCTTCGAACACCGGGGAGCTGTTTTTT.

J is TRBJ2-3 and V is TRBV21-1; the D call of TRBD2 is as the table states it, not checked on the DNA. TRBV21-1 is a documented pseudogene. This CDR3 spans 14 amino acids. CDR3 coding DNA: TGTGCCAGCAGCTATCCCATAGCGGGGTTCCCGCAGTATTTT. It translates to CASSYPIAGFPQYF.